The sequence of this T cell receptor beta chain was determined in a study of immune characterization of retroperitoneal liposarcoma. This clonotype is medium-sized in the sample. TCRdb re-called the PCR reads through MiXCR, storing one row per CDR3 protein. The profile shows 7,900 or so distinct CDR3 sequences, about 40% of them singletons. CDR1 and CDR2 (germline): MNHNY, SVGAGI (reference sequence). The CDR3 loop spans 15 amino acids. Trimming stripped 0 bases from V and 4 bases from J, with 11 bases between. Sequenced input: tumor tissue. The receptor comes from a male donor with retroperitoneal liposarcoma. J is TRBJ2-3 and V is TRBV6-6; weak D call: TRBD2 (7 bases). CDR3 loop: CASSYSGGAPDTQYF. DNA for the CDR3: TGTGCCAGCAGTTACTCAGGGGGGGCCCCAGATACGCAGTATTTT.